This T cell receptor (beta chain) comes out of a study of blood T cell repertoires in COVID-19. Background on the study: Acute-phase and convalescent COVID-19 samples originated in the United States, Italy and Spain. Nucleic acid was either cDNA or gDNA, and it came from T cells, B-cell-depleted T cells, or PBMCs.

The CDR3 totals 14 residues. Between the trimmed V and J ends, which lost 5 bases and 5 bases, there was a span of 13 bases. The germline V gene has CDR1 SGHRS and CDR2 YFSETQ. Source study methods: Estimation of nucleated cell counts was performed using reference gene primer amplification. TCRdb's table, derived via immunoSEQ multiplex PCR, lists solely in-frame clones and lacks some. V, J and clone size are those of that table, while D and trimming were read from the DNA. The sample has roughly 66,000 clones, about 91% seen once; the top ten hold less than 8%. The J gene is TRBJ1-4, the V gene TRBV5-1, with D hard to call. The specimen was peripheral blood. This TCR derives from a human donor in a cohort sampled during active COVID-19. The CDR3 DNA follows: TGCGCCAGCAGTCCCCAAGCAAACAATGAAAAACTGTTTTTT. Translation: CASSPQANNEKLFF. The full variable domain, completed using reference TRBV5-1 and TRBJ1-4, is KAGVTQTPRYLIKTRGQQVTLSCSPISGHRSVSWYQQTPGQGLQFLFEYFSETQRNKGNFPGRFSGRQFSNSRSEMNVSTLELGDSALYLCASSPQANNEKLFFGSGTQLSVL.